Included here is one T cell receptor (beta chain) sequence, with context. This sample was included in a study of shared T cell receptors in the human thymus. The table came from immunoSEQ multiplex PCR; TCRdb's copy has only in-frame clones and leaves some out. The sample includes about 380,000 clones, roughly 94% seen only once; the top ten take around 0.019%. This sequence originates from a human donor. The sequenced sample was thymocytes.

The CDR3 DNA reads as TGTGCCAGCAGTTTAAAAGGGGGCCCCTACGAGCAGTACTTC. It encodes CASSLKGGPYEQYF. The chain uses TRBV27 and TRBJ2-7; 7 bases are a match to TRBD1. V shed 2 bases and J 2 bases; nucleotides not matched to a gene: 3. This CDR3 is built from 14 residues. CDR1 and CDR2 (germline): MNHEY, SMNVEV (reference sequence).